These 27 T cell receptor beta chains were all obtained from the same sample, sequenced in a study of T cell responses to AZD1222 COVID-19 vaccine. Only in-frame clones appear in the TCRdb table, and some are missing; sequencing was by immunoSEQ multiplex PCR. This table holds 100,000 to 150,000 clones, roughly 90% found once. This sample comprised peripheral blood, obtained on day 0 of MenACWY control vaccination. The origin of the receptors is an adult in good health.

The rearrangement uses TRBV2 and TRBJ2-1, with a tentative D call TRBD2 (5 bases). Trimming pared 6 bases from V and 4 bases from J, leaving 13 bases between. The CDR3 length is 14 residues. Germline V gene sequence: CDR1 SNHLY, CDR2 FYNNEI. Written as DNA, the CDR3 is TGTGCCAGCAGCATCGGACGGGGATACAATGAGCAGTTCTTC. Translated: CASSIGRGYNEQFF. The full variable domain, with the rest looked up from reference TRBV2 and TRBJ2-1, is EPEVTQTPSHQVTQMGQEVILRCVPISNHLYFYWYRQILGQKVEFLVSFYNNEISEKSEIFDDQFSVERPDGSNFTLKIRSTKLEDSAMYFCASSIGRGYNEQFFGPGTRLTVL.

V is TRBV7-9 and J is TRBJ2-2; D is undetermined. The germline V gene encodes CDR1 SEHNR and CDR2 FQNEAQ (reference sequence). V was clipped by 4 bases and J by 1 base, with 13 bases between them. This CDR3 is 16 amino acids long. CDR3 bases: TGTGCCAGCAGCTACTACTCCCAGTTGAACACCGGGGAGCTGTTTTTT. Translated: CASSYYSQLNTGELFF.

The V gene is TRBV29-1, the J gene TRBJ2-2; D call uncertain. V lost 4 bases to trimming and J lost 2 bases, with 5 bases between them. Germline values: CDR1 SQVTM, CDR2 ANQGSEA. The CDR3 contains 12 residues. The CDR3 sequence: CSVGPNTGELFF. DNA for the CDR3: TGCAGCGTTGGACCAAACACCGGGGAGCTGTTTTTT.

This chain uses TRBV29-1 with TRBJ1-1; D gene uncertain. This CDR3 is 14 amino acids long. Trimming stripped 6 bases from V and 1 base from J, with 15 bases between. Germline CDR1 and CDR2: SQVTM and ANQGSEA. CDR3 DNA sequence: TGCAGCGTCAACCCCTGGGTTGGGAACACTGAAGCTTTCTTT. It translates to CSVNPWVGNTEAFF.

The rearrangement uses TRBV21-1 and TRBJ2-3; TRBD1 was called by the table and not checked on the DNA. TRBV21-1 is a pseudogene segment. CDR3 length: 14 residues. In nucleotides, the CDR3 is TGTGCCAGCAGCAGGGGACAATGCACAGATACGCAGTATTTT. Protein: CASSRGQCTDTQYF.

The chain recombines TRBV5-6 with TRBJ2-1, with TRBD1 matching 10 bases. The junction had 8 bases not matched to a gene; V was cut back by 4 bases and J by 7 bases. Germline lookup yields CDR1 SGHDT and CDR2 YYEEEE. The CDR3 sequence is 15 residues long. The CDR3 DNA follows: TGTGCCAGCAGCCACAGACAGGGGGCGAGGAATGAGCAGTTCTTC. Protein sequence: CASSHRQGARNEQFF.

V usage is TRBV7-8 and J usage is TRBJ2-1; 8 bases fit TRBD1. The CDR3 runs to 16 residues. Germline assignment: CDR1 SGHVS and CDR2 FQNEAQ. Trimming at V came to 5 bases and at J to 4 bases, leaving 10 bases not matched to a gene. CDR3 DNA: TGTGCCAGCAGCCAATTACAGGGGGTTTTTTACAATGAGCAGTTCTTC. Residues: CASSQLQGVFYNEQFF.

J is TRBJ2-4 and V is TRBV5-4, with no clear D. The V end lost 7 bases, the J end lost 0 bases, and 8 bases lay between the germline ends. The germline gives CDR1 SGHNT, CDR2 YYREEE (reference sequence). The CDR3 loop spans 13 amino acids. The CDR3 region has the DNA TGTGCCAGCGGCCTGCTAGCCAAAAACATTCAGTACTTC. This encodes CASGLLAKNIQYF.

The V and J genes are TRBV29-1 and TRBJ1-3; no clear D. Germline V gene lookup returns CDR1 SQVTM and CDR2 ANQGSEA. The germline V and J ends were trimmed by 4 bases and 0 bases, with 7 bases remaining between them. The CDR3 extends over 13 amino acids. The CDR3, as DNA: TGCAGCGTTGCTCAGAGCTCTGGAAACACCATATATTTT. This codes for CSVAQSSGNTIYF.

The CDR3 DNA follows: TGTGCCAGCAGTGACCCCCCGGTTGCGGGAGGGTACAATGAGCAGTTCTTC. Amino acids: CASSDPPVAGGYNEQFF. The rearrangement joins TRBV2 to TRBJ2-1; 9 positions match TRBD2. The CDR3 spans 17 residues. The V gene's germline CDR1 is SNHLY and CDR2 FYNNEI. The V gene end was trimmed by 3 bases and the J gene end by 4 bases; junction bases not matched to a gene: 10. Based on the CDR3 plus reference TRBV2 and TRBJ2-1, the full variable domain is EPEVTQTPSHQVTQMGQEVILRCVPISNHLYFYWYRQILGQKVEFLVSFYNNEISEKSEIFDDQFSVERPDGSNFTLKIRSTKLEDSAMYFCASSDPPVAGGYNEQFFGPGTRLTVL.

J is TRBJ1-2 and V is TRBV28; a possible D gene is TRBD1 (5 bases). This CDR3 has 15 residues. Per the germline V gene, CDR1 is MDHEN and CDR2 is SYDVKM. The V end was cut by 5 bases, the J end by 0 bases, with 13 bases between. This chain's CDR3 is CASSPMGPANYGYTF. CDR3 nucleotides: TGTGCCAGCAGTCCGATGGGACCAGCTAACTATGGCTACACCTTC.

V usage is TRBV9 and J usage is TRBJ1-6, with D possibly matching TRBD1 (5 bases). Germline-derived CDR1 and CDR2 are SGDLS and YYNGEE. There are 15 residues in the CDR3. V was pared by 3 bases and J by 4 bases, with 11 bases between. The DNA for the CDR3 is TGTGCCAGCAGCGCACAGACAGCATATAATTCACCCCTCCACTTT. As protein: CASSAQTAYNSPLHF.

The chain employs TRBV19 and TRBJ1-2, with 7 bases fitting TRBD1. CDR3 size: 16 residues. Per germline, CDR1 LNHDA and CDR2 SQIVND (reference sequence). The trim removed 6 bases at V and 3 bases at J, leaving 13 bases unmatched. The CDR3 nucleotides read TGTGCCAGTAGACGCCGAGACAGGGTTGGGGACTATGGCTACACCTTC. Its protein is CASRRRDRVGDYGYTF.

The chain uses TRBV5-1 and TRBJ2-1, with 8 bases fitting TRBD2. This CDR3 contains 16 residues. With 5 bases clipped from V and 1 base from J, the junction kept 8 bases outside the gene matches. Germline-derived CDR1 and CDR2 are SGHRS and YFSETQ. Here the CDR3 reads CASSWAGGGSYNEQFF. CDR3 DNA sequence: TGCGCCAGCAGTTGGGCGGGAGGAGGTTCCTACAATGAGCAGTTCTTC.

This chain connects TRBV28 to TRBJ2-7; perhaps TRBD2 as D (5 bases). The CDR3 has 16 amino acids. V was pared by 4 bases and J by 0 bases, with 16 bases between. Per the germline V gene, CDR1 is MDHEN and CDR2 is SYDVKM. The CDR3 coding sequence is TGTGCCAGCAGTTCCTTGGGAGCTTCCCTCTCCTACGAGCAGTACTTC. The encoded protein is CASSSLGASLSYEQYF.

This chain joins TRBV5-1 and TRBJ2-1, with 7 nucleotides matching TRBD1. Germline trimming cut 0 bases from V and 5 bases from J; bases unmatched to any gene: 2. There are 14 residues in the CDR3. Germline values: CDR1 SGHRS, CDR2 YFSETQ. The CDR3 protein is CASSLGDRNNEQFF. In nucleotides, the CDR3 is TGCGCCAGCAGCTTGGGGGACAGAAACAATGAGCAGTTCTTC.

The J gene is TRBJ1-3, the V gene TRBV6-4, with 8 bases identical to TRBD1. CDR1 is MRHNA and CDR2 is SNTAGT in the germline V gene. Trimming removed 2 bases from V and 1 base from J; junction bases left unmatched: 7. The CDR3 extends over 17 amino acids. The CDR3 sequence is CASSDQRTGCSGNTIYF. Written as DNA, the CDR3 is TGTGCCAGCAGTGACCAACGGACAGGGTGTTCTGGAAACACCATATATTTT.

V gene TRBV9 combines with J gene TRBJ2-5; 15 positions agree with TRBD2. The V and J ends lost 0 bases and 1 base, in that order; junction bases with no gene match: 7. The CDR3 spans 19 residues. Germline assignment: CDR1 SGDLS and CDR2 YYNGEE. This chain's CDR3 is CASSVVPGLAGGPQETQYF. The CDR3 DNA reads as TGTGCCAGCAGCGTAGTCCCGGGACTAGCGGGAGGACCCCAAGAGACCCAGTACTTC.

V usage is TRBV5-6 and J usage is TRBJ1-5; D call uncertain. Germline CDR1 reads SGHDT; CDR2 reads YYEEEE. CDR3 length: 14 residues. V dropped 2 bases and J dropped 3 bases, with 9 bases sitting between them. The CDR3 is CASSFFGNNQPQHF. The DNA for the CDR3 is TGTGCCAGCAGCTTCTTCGGCAACAATCAGCCCCAGCATTTT.

V gene TRBV7-3 combines with J gene TRBJ2-2, with 10 positions matching TRBD2. This CDR3 is 17 amino acids long. Germline CDR1 SGHTA, CDR2 FQGTGA. Unmatched junction bases numbered 6, after V lost 1 base and J lost 4 bases. CDR3 bases: TGTGCCAGCAGCTTAAGCCCCAGCGGGAGGGCCACCGGGGAGCTGTTTTTT. It codes for CASSLSPSGRATGELFF.

The chain joins TRBV5-1 to TRBJ2-5; TRBD1 matches at 12 bases. The CDR3 is made up of 14 amino acids. The V segment lost 2 bases and the J segment 5 bases; nucleotides outside the gene matches: 1. CDR1 and CDR2 (germline): SGHRS, YFSETQ. CDR3 loop: CASSLGTGGETQYF. The CDR3 DNA sequence: TGCGCCAGCAGCTTAGGGACAGGGGGCGAGACCCAGTACTTC.

This clone came up a few times. The chain uses TRBV19 and TRBJ1-2; tentative D call: TRBD1 (5 bases). CDR3 length equals 12 residues. Germline CDR1 LNHDA, CDR2 SQIVND (reference sequence). The V end was cut by 6 bases, the J end by 6 bases, with 11 bases between. The CDR3 reads CASSRQGDGYTF. The CDR3 nucleotides read TGTGCCAGTAGCCGCCAGGGAGATGGCTACACCTTC.

The genes are TRBV12-5 and TRBJ2-1; the match to TRBD2 covers 13 bases. The V and J ends lost 9 bases and 8 bases, in that order; junction bases with no gene match: 7. The CDR3 runs to 14 residues. Per germline, CDR1 LGHNT and CDR2 FRNRAP. Written as DNA, the CDR3 is TGTGCTAGCTTGACTAGCGGGAGGTCAGATGAGCAGTTCTTC. As protein: CASLTSGRSDEQFF.

V and J are TRBV21-1 and TRBJ1-2; the table's D gene call, TRBD1, was not cross checked with the DNA. TRBV21-1 is designated a pseudogene. The CDR3 has 16 amino acids. The CDR3 protein is CASSNPRGQGDYGYTF. The DNA of the CDR3 is TGTGCCAGCAGCAATCCCCGCGGACAGGGGGACTATGGCTACACCTTC.

This rearrangement joins TRBV11-2 to TRBJ1-3; the D is unclear. This CDR3 region has 17 residues. The germline V gene encodes CDR1 SGHAT and CDR2 FQNNGV. Deletions cut 3 bases from V and 0 bases from J, with 15 bases between. CDR3 nucleotide sequence: TGTGCCAGCAGCTTTCGACCGCTCTCTTACTCTGGAAACACCATATATTTT. Residues: CASSFRPLSYSGNTIYF.

V usage is TRBV7-9 and J usage is TRBJ2-7; TRBD2 agrees at 10 bases. CDR1 SEHNR and CDR2 FQNEAQ come from the germline V gene (reference sequence). The CDR3 runs 12 residues. J gave up 10 bases and V 6 bases, and 6 bases lay outside the gene matches. The CDR3 DNA is TGTGCCAGCAGTCTAGCGGGAGTCGGTCAGTACTTC. Translation gives CASSLAGVGQYF.

The chain couples TRBV27 to TRBJ2-1; TRBD2 agrees at 10 bases. The V and J ends lost 6 bases and 1 base, in that order; junction bases with no gene match: 6. CDR1 and CDR2 (germline): MNHEY, SMNVEV (reference sequence). The CDR3 consists of 16 residues. CDR3 in DNA: TGTGCCAGCAGCTTAGAGCGGGAGGGTTCCTACAATGAGCAGTTCTTC. As protein: CASSLEREGSYNEQFF.